Shown below are 13 T cell receptor beta chains from a single sample sequenced in a study of T cell responses to AZD1222 COVID-19 vaccine. Data came from immunoSEQ multiplex PCR; TCRdb stores just in-frame clones and leaves some out. The table records approximately 69,000 clones, less than 85% of them present only once. Source: peripheral blood, taken 28 days after the second AZD1222 dose. These receptors were obtained from an adult who received the AZD1222 COVID-19 vaccine.

DNA of the CDR3: TGCGCCAGCAGGACTAGCGGGAGAACCTGGGTTGAGCAGTTCTTC. This codes for CASRTSGRTWVEQFF. The V gene is TRBV5-1, the J gene TRBJ2-1; 12 nucleotides agree with TRBD2. The CDR3 sequence is 15 residues long. The germline V gene encodes CDR1 SGHRS and CDR2 YFSETQ. The V and J ends lost 5 bases and 9 bases, in that order; junction bases with no gene match: 9.

The chain carries TRBV5-1 and TRBJ1-1; possible D gene TRBD1, 6 bases. Germline lookup yields CDR1 SGHRS and CDR2 YFSETQ. With 4 bases removed from V and 1 base from J, the gap between germline ends came to 11 bases. The CDR3 is made up of 14 amino acids. The DNA for the CDR3 is TGCGCCAGCAGCGATGGACAGCGGAACACTGAAGCTTTCTTT. Amino acid sequence: CASSDGQRNTEAFF.

The genes are TRBV27 and TRBJ1-2; TRBD1 is a possible D gene (6 bases). Germline V gene lookup returns CDR1 MNHEY and CDR2 SMNVEV (reference sequence). The CDR3 is 12 amino acids. Trimming removed 10 bases at V and 4 bases at J, with 13 bases between. The CDR3 loop reads CATSTQGYGYTF. Here the CDR3 DNA reads TGTGCCACCTCTACACAGGGCTATGGCTACACCTTC.

The chain employs TRBV5-4 and TRBJ1-2; D is unclear. The CDR3 extends over 12 amino acids. V was cut by 1 base and J by 8 bases, with 9 bases left in between. The germline V gene encodes CDR1 SGHNT and CDR2 YYREEE (reference sequence). CDR3 bases: TGTGCCAGCAGCTTGAATAAGTGGGGCTACACCTTC. Translated, it gives CASSLNKWGYTF.

The rearrangement links TRBV5-1 to TRBJ1-2; no clear D. The CDR3 loop spans 16 amino acids. V lost 0 bases and J lost 5, with 17 bases in between. Germline V gene data show CDR1 as SGHRS and CDR2 as YFSETQ. In nucleotides, the CDR3 is TGCGCCAGCAGCTTGGCCGGCAGGCTGGACCCTTATGGCTACACCTTC. Translation gives CASSLAGRLDPYGYTF.

CDR3 nucleotides: TGCAGCGTAGGACAGGCCCACGGGGAGCTGTTTTTT. Its translation: CSVGQAHGELFF. The chain is built from TRBV29-1 and TRBJ2-2, with 7 bases identical to TRBD1. The V gene's germline CDR1 is SQVTM and CDR2 ANQGSEA. The V and J ends lost 6 bases and 7 bases, in that order; junction bases with no gene match: 5. The CDR3 length is 12 residues.

The chain combines TRBV30 with TRBJ1-2; TRBD1 agrees at 9 bases. Per germline, CDR1 GTSNPN and CDR2 SVGIG (reference sequence). J gave up 1 base and V 1 base, and 4 bases lay outside the gene matches. The CDR3 runs 15 residues. The CDR3 region is CAWSAADRGNYGYTF. In DNA, the CDR3 is TGTGCCTGGAGTGCTGCGGACAGGGGTAACTATGGCTACACCTTC.

The V call is TRBV3-1 (or the pseudogene TRBV3-2), the J call TRBJ2-2; possibly TRBD2 for D (6 bases). The germline CDR1 and CDR2 sequences are LGHDT and YNNKEL (reference sequence). CDR3 length equals 17 residues. The V end was cut by 0 bases, the J end by 2 bases, with 13 bases between. CDR3 sequence (DNA): TGTGCCAGCAGCCAAGATGGTACTAGCCTCAACACCGGGGAGCTGTTTTTT. Translated: CASSQDGTSLNTGELFF.

The rearrangement joins TRBV5-1 to TRBJ2-6; D not resolved. CDR3 size: 15 residues. Trimming stripped 0 bases from V and 2 bases from J, with 6 bases between. The germline V gene has CDR1 SGHRS and CDR2 YFSETQ. The CDR3 DNA is TGCGCCAGCAGCTTGGATGGGGCTGGGGCCAACGTCCTGACTTTC. It codes for CASSLDGAGANVLTF. The full variable domain, its missing parts supplied by reference TRBV5-1 and TRBJ2-6, is KAGVTQTPRYLIKTRGQQVTLSCSPISGHRSVSWYQQTPGQGLQFLFEYFSETQRNKGNFPGRFSGRQFSNSRSEMNVSTLELGDSALYLCASSLDGAGANVLTFGAGSRLTVL.

The V and J genes are TRBV6-5 and TRBJ2-7; D tentatively reads TRBD1 or TRBD2 (5 bases each). Germline assignment: CDR1 MNHEY and CDR2 SVGAGI. The CDR3 sequence is 16 residues long. Trimming cost V 0 bases and J 3 bases, with 15 bases left between them. CDR3 sequence (DNA): TGTGCCAGCAGTTACTCGCTCTTAGGGGCGGGCTACGAGCAGTACTTC. Protein product: CASSYSLLGAGYEQYF.

The DNA for the CDR3 is TGTGCCAGCAGCTACCAACCCGGTGAGCAGTTCTTC. The encoded protein is CASSYQPGEQFF. The chain joins TRBV5-8 to TRBJ2-1; unclear D gene. Trimming removed 3 bases from V and 9 bases from J, with 10 bases in between. This CDR3 has 12 residues. Germline V CDR1 and CDR2: SGHTS, YDEGEE.

The CDR3 protein is CASSLGARGEQYF. CDR3 coding DNA: TGCGCCAGCAGCTTGGGGGCACGGGGCGAGCAGTACTTC. V usage is TRBV5-1 and J usage is TRBJ2-7, with D possibly TRBD2 on 5 matching bases. Germline values: CDR1 SGHRS, CDR2 YFSETQ. The CDR3 has 13 amino acids. The V gene lost 0 bases and the J gene lost 6 bases, with 10 bases spanning the gap. Complete variable domain (other parts from reference TRBV5-1 and TRBJ2-7): KAGVTQTPRYLIKTRGQQVTLSCSPISGHRSVSWYQQTPGQGLQFLFEYFSETQRNKGNFPGRFSGRQFSNSRSEMNVSTLELGDSALYLCASSLGARGEQYFGPGTRLTVT.

This clone showed up just once. The chain couples TRBV7-9 to TRBJ2-1; 10 bases align to TRBD2. J gave up 4 bases and V 5 bases, and 5 bases lay outside the gene matches. The germline V gene encodes CDR1 SEHNR and CDR2 FQNEAQ (reference sequence). The CDR3 consists of 15 residues. DNA of the CDR3: TGTGCCAGCAGCGTCGGGACTAGCGATTACAATGAGCAGTTCTTC. Translation gives CASSVGTSDYNEQFF. Looking up the rest from reference TRBV7-9 and TRBJ2-1 gives the full variable domain: DTGVSQNPRHKITKRGQNVTFRCDPISEHNRLYWYRQTLGQGPEFLTYFQNEAQLEKSRLLSDRFSAERPKGSFSTLEIQRTEQGDSAMYLCASSVGTSDYNEQFFGPGTRLTVL.